The 32 T cell receptor beta chains presented below share a single source sample, sequenced in a study of T cells after yellow fever vaccination. From the 5' RACE reads, TCRdb called clonotypes with MiXCR, one entry per CDR3 protein. The sample lists roughly 150,000 distinct CDR3 sequences, under 7.5% occurring once. This sample comprised CD4+ T cells sorted from PBMCs, obtained around 5 days after the first yellow fever vaccination. The receptors here all came from a man aged 18 to 29 who received the YFV17D yellow fever vaccine.

This clonotype was observed at least ten times. V usage is TRBV5-1 and J usage is TRBJ1-6; D remains ambiguous. Trimming cost V 1 base and J 6 bases, with 20 bases left between them. CDR1 and CDR2 from the germline V gene are SGHRS and YFSETQ. This CDR3 is built from 18 residues. As DNA, the CDR3 is TGCGCCAGCAGCTTGTACCCCGGTAATACAGATGGTAATTCACCCCTCCACTTT. It is translated as CASSLYPGNTDGNSPLHF.

This clonotype was observed a few times. The chain has TRBV5-4 and TRBJ2-5; D might be TRBD1 (5 bases). V lost 0 bases, J lost 5 bases, and 17 bases lay in between. The CDR3 totals 16 residues. Germline assignment: CDR1 SGHNT and CDR2 YYREEE (reference sequence). This CDR3 reads CASSLEGLRARETQYF. The CDR3 DNA reads TGTGCCAGCAGCTTGGAGGGGCTCCGGGCCCGGGAGACCCAGTACTTC.

This clonotype was observed a few times. The chain combines TRBV6-5 with TRBJ2-5, with no clear D. CDR1 and CDR2 (germline): MNHEY, SVGAGI. Trimming cost V 4 bases and J 7 bases, with 13 bases left between them. The CDR3 spans 13 residues. CDR3 nucleotide sequence: TGTGCCAGCAGTTCAGCAAGGTTGAGGACCCAGTACTTC. Its protein product is CASSSARLRTQYF.

This clonotype has ten or more counts. The chain employs TRBV20-1 and TRBJ2-4, with D tentatively TRBD2 (5 bases). V shed 4 bases and J shed 1 base, with 8 bases lying between them. Germline values: CDR1 DFQATT, CDR2 SNEGSKA (reference sequence). CDR3 length: 13 residues. This CDR3 is CSAIGLAKNIQYF. CDR3 nucleotides: TGCAGTGCTATCGGACTGGCCAAAAACATTCAGTACTTC.

The chain uses TRBV7-6 and TRBJ2-2, with TRBD2 as a possible D gene (6 bases). This CDR3 has 17 residues. CDR1 is SGHVS and CDR2 is FNYEAQ in the germline V gene. With 1 base removed from V and 6 bases from J, the gap between germline ends came to 18 bases. DNA for the CDR3: TGTGCCAGCAGCTTAGGTATCGGGGACTTGACGGCCGGGGAGCTGTTTTTT. Translated: CASSLGIGDLTAGELFF.

This clonotype was counted many times. The gene calls are TRBV6-1 and TRBJ2-5, with D unclear. Trimming removed 4 bases from V and 0 bases from J, with 27 bases in between. Germline CDR1 MNHNS, CDR2 SASEGT. This CDR3 region has 20 residues. The CDR3 region is CASSVPAVPRALKYQETQYF. DNA of the CDR3: TGTGCCAGCAGTGTCCCTGCCGTCCCCCGGGCCCTCAAATACCAAGAGACCCAGTACTTC.

This clonotype occurred many times. The chain employs TRBV7-3 and TRBJ2-3; 11 bases map to TRBD2. Trimming at V came to 3 bases and at J to 1 base, leaving 3 bases not matched to a gene. This CDR3 has 16 amino acids. Germline CDR1 SGHTA, CDR2 FQGTGA. The CDR3 DNA sequence: TGTGCCAGCAGCTTCAGTAGCGGGGGGGGCACAGATACGCAGTATTTT. Amino acid sequence: CASSFSSGGGTDTQYF.

This clonotype was seen a few times. The chain combines TRBV5-6 with TRBJ1-5; TRBD1 aligns across 7 bases. V trimming: 4 bases; J trimming: 6 bases; junction bases outside the gene matches: 10. CDR1 and CDR2 from the germline V gene are SGHDT and YYEEEE. There are 15 residues in the CDR3. The CDR3 is CASSHQQGSVQPQHF. As DNA, the CDR3 is TGTGCCAGCAGCCACCAACAGGGGTCGGTTCAGCCCCAGCATTTT.

J is TRBJ2-6 and V is TRBV6-1; no clear D. Germline V gives CDR1 MNHNS, CDR2 SASEGT. This CDR3 has 13 residues. V lost 8 bases and J 0 bases, leaving 5 bases between the germline ends. In DNA form, the CDR3 reads TGTGCCAGCTCGGACTCTGGGGCCAACGTCCTGACTTTC. Its translation is CASSDSGANVLTF.

Regarding this clonotype: A much larger clone lies one base from this, so it may be a read error. The chain carries TRBV12-3 or TRBV12-4 and TRBJ2-2, with 9 bases that match TRBD1. With 6 bases clipped from V and 3 bases from J, the junction kept 5 bases outside the gene matches. The CDR3 contains 15 residues. CDR3 bases: TGTGCCAGCAGCTACAGGGGGCGTGACACCGGGGAGCTGTTTTTT. Translated, it gives CASSYRGRDTGELFF.

The chain combines TRBV5-6 with TRBJ2-6, with TRBD2 as a possible D gene (5 bases). V shed 4 bases and J shed 4 bases, with 6 bases lying between them. This CDR3 is built from 13 residues. Germline V gene lookup returns CDR1 SGHDT and CDR2 YYEEEE. The CDR3: CASSKRGANVLTF. Here the CDR3 DNA reads TGTGCCAGCAGCAAGCGGGGGGCCAACGTCCTGACTTTC.

At least ten counts were recorded for this clonotype. J is TRBJ2-7 and V is TRBV12-3 or TRBV12-4, with D perhaps given as TRBD1 or TRBD2 (5 bases each). This CDR3 contains 13 residues. With 4 bases removed from V and 5 bases from J, the gap between germline ends came to 12 bases. The CDR3 DNA reads as TGTGCCAGCAGTTCCCGGGGCAACCACGAGCAGTACTTC. Its translation is CASSSRGNHEQYF.

The sample holds many counts of this clonotype. The CDR3 loop is CASSLMAEGLKEAFF. DNA for the CDR3: TGTGCCAGCAGCTTAATGGCCGAGGGTCTGAAGGAAGCTTTCTTT. J is TRBJ1-1 and V is TRBV11-2; D gene ambiguous. Germline lookup yields CDR1 SGHAT and CDR2 FQNNGV. The CDR3 is made up of 15 amino acids. Trimming took 2 bases from V and 8 from J, leaving 18 bases between them.

The chain recombines TRBV15 with TRBJ2-5; D perhaps matches TRBD1 (6 bases). V lost 0 bases and J lost 2, with 16 bases in between. CDR1 is LNHNV, CDR2 YYDKDF, per germline (reference sequence). The CDR3 runs 17 residues. The CDR3 DNA reads as TGTGCCACCAGCAGAGATTTAGGCGGACAGAGGCAAGAGACCCAGTACTTC. This translates into CATSRDLGGQRQETQYF.

This clonotype has at least ten counts. The chain recombines TRBV7-6 with TRBJ2-2, with TRBD1 matching over 11 bases. The CDR3 covers 18 residues. With 4 bases clipped from V and 0 bases from J, the junction kept 7 bases outside the gene matches. Germline V gives CDR1 SGHVS, CDR2 FNYEAQ. Written as DNA, the CDR3 is TGTGCCAGCAGCTCGGGGCCGGGACAGGGGGCGAACACCGGGGAGCTGTTTTTT. This gives the protein CASSSGPGQGANTGELFF. Filled out from reference TRBV7-6 and TRBJ2-2, the complete variable domain reads GAGVSQSPRYKVTKRGQDVALRCDPISGHVSLYWYRQALGQGPEFLTYFNYEAQQDKSGLPNDRFSAERPEGSISTLTIQRTEQRDSAMYRCASSSGPGQGANTGELFFGEGSRLTVL.

This clonotype was recorded many times. The chain recombines TRBV4-3 with TRBJ2-3; 8 bases align to TRBD2. V dropped 6 bases and J dropped 7; count of bases not matched to a gene: 12. This CDR3 is 15 amino acids long. The germline gives CDR1 LGHNA, CDR2 YSLEER. The CDR3 protein is CASRTSAGGANTQYF. The DNA of the CDR3 is TGCGCCAGCAGAACGTCTGCCGGGGGGGCAAATACGCAGTATTTT.

In the case of this clonotype: Sequence at one end of the junction differs from germline and may be a read error. The chain links TRBV5-4 to TRBJ2-3, with TRBD1 matching over 10 bases. CDR3 length: 19 amino acids. Germline CDR1 is SGHNT and CDR2 is YYREEE (reference sequence). In DNA form, the CDR3 reads TGTGCCATCAGCTTCGGGACAGGGGACAGTCAACTTCGCACAGATACGCAGTATTTT. This encodes CAISFGTGDSQLRTDTQYF.

A word on this clonotype: At one end, the junction sequence differs from germline, possibly due to a read error. This rearrangement joins TRBV4-2 to TRBJ1-2; D unclear. From germline, CDR1 is LGHNA and CDR2 YNFKEQ. The CDR3 totals 14 residues. Written as DNA, the CDR3 is TGTGCCAGGAGCCCTGGGCTCCGGTTATATGGCTACACCTTC. Its protein is CARSPGLRLYGYTF.

This chain links TRBV3-1 with TRBJ2-2; a weak D match, TRBD1 (5 bases). There are 16 residues in the CDR3. In germline, CDR1 is LGHDT, CDR2 YNNKEL (reference sequence). V dropped 4 bases and J dropped 7 bases, with 19 bases sitting between them. The CDR3 bases are TGTGCCAGCAGCCCCGCAGGGTCGACTGATCTCGGGGAGCTGTTTTTT. Translating it yields CASSPAGSTDLGELFF.

This clonotype has more than one count but fewer than ten. The chain couples TRBV12-3 or TRBV12-4 to TRBJ2-1; 7 bases align to TRBD2. The CDR3 has 14 amino acids. V was clipped by 7 bases and J by 5 bases; unmatched bases: 8. The CDR3 nucleotides are TGTGCCAGCATCCTCAGCGGGGTCCACAATGAGCAGTTCTTC. The encoded protein is CASILSGVHNEQFF.

This clonotype was observed at least ten times. This chain links TRBV18 with TRBJ2-5; 12 positions agree with TRBD2. The CDR3 consists of 16 residues. Germline V gives CDR1 KGHSH, CDR2 LQKENI. V lost 3 bases to trimming and J lost 0 bases; unmatched junction nucleotides: 2. CDR3 sequence: CASSPGLAGNQETQYF. CDR3 DNA sequence: TGTGCCAGCTCACCCGGACTAGCGGGGAACCAAGAGACCCAGTACTTC.

This chain connects TRBV4-1 to TRBJ2-7; D perhaps matches TRBD2 (6 bases). Trimming cost V 4 bases and J 2 bases, with 9 bases left between them. The CDR3 extends over 13 amino acids. In germline, CDR1 is MGHRA, CDR2 YSYEKL. The CDR3 region has the DNA TGCGCCAGCAGCCTAGGGGAGGCCTACGAGCAGTACTTC. Translating it yields CASSLGEAYEQYF.

At least ten counts were recorded for this clonotype. The chain joins TRBV30 to TRBJ2-1; a possible D gene is TRBD1 (6 bases). The CDR3 is 15 residues long. Per the germline V gene, CDR1 is GTSNPN and CDR2 is SVGIG (reference sequence). V lost 2 bases and J lost 2, with 13 bases in between. The CDR3 DNA sequence: TGTGCCTGGAGTTTACCACGGGACACCTACAATGAGCAGTTCTTC. This translates into CAWSLPRDTYNEQFF.

V is TRBV5-6 and J is TRBJ2-7; a possible D gene is TRBD1 (6 bases). The CDR3 sequence is 16 residues long. The ends were cut back, 3 bases at V and 3 bases at J, with 19 bases in the middle. Germline V lookup: CDR1 SGHDT, CDR2 YYEEEE. In nucleotides, the CDR3 is TGTGCCAGCAGCTCCGCAGAAAACAGGGCCTTCTACGAGCAGTACGTC. Translating gives CASSSAENRAFYEQYV.

This clonotype came up many times. V and J are TRBV4-3 and TRBJ1-1; D not resolved. The CDR3 has 15 residues. The germline V and J ends were trimmed by 1 base and 4 bases, with 13 bases remaining between them. Germline assignment: CDR1 LGHNA and CDR2 YSLEER. CDR3 in amino acids: CASSQGSRMSTEAFF. The CDR3 DNA reads as TGCGCCAGCAGCCAAGGGTCCAGAATGAGCACTGAAGCTTTCTTT.

This clonotype appeared a few times. V usage is TRBV5-1 and J usage is TRBJ2-7; TRBD2 matches 12 bases. The CDR3 is made up of 17 amino acids. J was trimmed by 5 bases and V by 1 base; bases with no gene match: 10. CDR1 and CDR2 (germline): SGHRS, YFSETQ. This chain's CDR3 is CASSLYPRTSGANEQYV. As DNA, the CDR3 is TGCGCCAGCAGCTTGTACCCAAGGACTAGCGGGGCCAACGAGCAGTACGTC.

The count of this clonotype is one. This may be a read error: a much more frequent sequence differs by one nucleotide. This chain uses TRBV7-3 with TRBJ2-3; either TRBD1 or TRBD2 may supply D (6 bases each). Germline V gives CDR1 SGHTA, CDR2 FQGTGA. This CDR3 contains 13 residues. V was pared by 4 bases and J by 2 bases, with 7 bases between. CDR3 residues: CASSSGATDTQYF. In nucleotides, the CDR3 is TGTGCCAGCAGCTCGGGGGCCACAGATACGCAGTATTTT.

This clonotype showed up just a few times. Written as DNA, the CDR3 is TGTGCCAGCAGCTTGTCGGGCGGGGAGCTGTTTTTT. The encoded protein is CASSLSGGELFF. This chain joins TRBV13 and TRBJ2-2, with unresolved D. The CDR3 has 12 residues. Trimming took 3 bases from V and 7 from J, leaving 6 bases between them. The germline V gene encodes CDR1 PRHDT and CDR2 FYEKMQ (reference sequence).

This chain joins TRBV12-3 or TRBV12-4 and TRBJ2-1; 9 bases map to TRBD1. Germline trimming cut 6 bases from V and 9 bases from J; bases unmatched to any gene: 9. The CDR3 loop spans 14 amino acids. The CDR3 DNA is TGTGCCAGCAGGGAACAGGGGGCAAAGGGTGAGCAGTTCTTC. It yields the protein CASREQGAKGEQFF.

In its sample, this clonotype was seen many times. The chain employs TRBV6-5 and TRBJ1-3; D gene ambiguous. This CDR3 region has 14 residues. The germline gives CDR1 MNHEY, CDR2 SVGAGI. Trimming removed 0 bases at V and 7 bases at J, with 10 bases between. The CDR3 region is CASSYSGPGNTIYF. CDR3 sequence (DNA): TGTGCCAGCAGTTACTCCGGCCCGGGGAACACCATATATTTT.

This clonotype was observed many times. Here the CDR3 reads CASRPETGFYTF. In DNA, the CDR3 is TGTGCCAGCAGACCAGAGACGGGGTTCTACACCTTC. This chain links TRBV6-5 with TRBJ1-2; D unclear. The ends were cut back, 6 bases at V and 10 bases at J, with 15 bases in the middle. The CDR3 covers 12 residues. Germline assignment: CDR1 MNHEY and CDR2 SVGAGI.

This sequence joins TRBV20-1 and TRBJ2-2, with D unclear. Germline V CDR1 and CDR2: DFQATT, SNEGSKA (reference sequence). Trimming removed 1 base from V and 3 bases from J, with 12 bases in between. This CDR3 spans 15 amino acids. The CDR3 loop is CSARAEWSDTGELFF. As DNA, the CDR3 is TGCAGTGCTAGAGCGGAGTGGTCCGACACCGGGGAGCTGTTTTTT.